The 25 T cell receptor beta chains presented below share a single source sample, sequenced in a study of blood T cells in healthy people across ages. Primers used in a second PCR of roughly 6 to 12 cycles were a sample-barcoded 5' primer and a J-beta primer mix. TCRdb reanalysed the 5' RACE reads using MiXCR and keeps one entry per CDR3 protein. The repertoire holds fewer than 700,000 distinct CDR3 sequences, 40% to 55% seen once, with 20% to 25% in the top ten. Input material: blood. Receptors were obtained from a man older than 75 in good health.

This clonotype was observed a single time. Germline and junction disagree at one end, which may indicate a read error. CDR3 sequence reads: CVSSPGGPSYEQYF. Written as DNA, the CDR3 is TGTGTCAGCTCACCAGGAGGGCCCTCCTACGAGCAGTACTTC. The chain joins TRBV18 to TRBJ2-7; weak D call: TRBD2 (6 bases). Germline V lookup: CDR1 KGHSH, CDR2 LQKENI. The CDR3 consists of 14 residues.

The gene calls are TRBV29-1 and TRBJ1-1; D not certain. Germline CDR1 reads SQVTM; CDR2 reads ANQGSEA. The CDR3 is made up of 10 amino acids. V was trimmed by 4 bases and J by 6 bases, leaving 6 bases between them. CDR3 loop: CSVVNSEAFF. CDR3 DNA: TGCAGCGTTGTTAATTCTGAAGCTTTCTTT.

This chain joins TRBV9 and TRBJ2-1; D remains unclear. Trimming took 4 bases from V and 8 from J, leaving 10 bases between them. The germline V gene has CDR1 SGDLS and CDR2 YYNGEE. The CDR3 covers 12 residues. In DNA, the CDR3 is TGTGCCAGCAGCCAATGGTTGGATGAGCAGTTCTTC. Amino acids: CASSQWLDEQFF.

J is TRBJ2-4 and V is TRBV11-2, with D tentatively TRBD1 or TRBD2 (5 bases each). The germline gives CDR1 SGHAT, CDR2 FQNNGV. The CDR3 length is 15 residues. Trimming took 1 base from V and 13 from J, leaving 20 bases between them. The CDR3 sequence is CASSLVGGTDCEQYF. In DNA form, the CDR3 reads TGTGCCAGCAGCTTAGTTGGTGGGACGGATTGTGAGCAGTACTTC.

The rearrangement uses TRBV20-1 and TRBJ2-7, with a tentative D call TRBD1 (6 bases). Trimming cost V 0 bases and J 2 bases, with 11 bases left between them. The CDR3 runs to 14 residues. Germline V lookup: CDR1 DFQATT, CDR2 SNEGSKA (reference sequence). CDR3 amino acids: CSAREGRGAYEQYF. The CDR3 coding sequence is TGCAGTGCTAGAGAAGGCAGGGGAGCCTACGAGCAGTACTTC.

This rearrangement joins TRBV28 to TRBJ2-3; D could derive from TRBD1 or TRBD2 (5 bases each). Trimming took 7 bases from V and 0 from J, leaving 20 bases between them. CDR3 length equals 17 residues. Germline loops: CDR1 MDHEN, CDR2 SYDVKM. DNA for the CDR3: TGTGCCAGCACCCGTGCCGGGGCAGAGACTAGCACAGATACGCAGTATTTT. It specifies CASTRAGAETSTDTQYF. Variable domain in full (rest from reference TRBV28 and TRBJ2-3): DVKVTQSSRYLVKRTGEKVFLECVQDMDHENMFWYRQDPGLGLRLIYFSYDVKMKEKGDIPEGYSVSREKKERFSLILESASTNQTSMYLCASTRAGAETSTDTQYFGPGTRLTVL.

This clonotype was seen many times. The chain carries TRBV6-5 and TRBJ1-2, with 9 bases matching TRBD1. Germline trimming cut 6 bases from V and 4 bases from J; bases unmatched to any gene: 9. This CDR3 region has 15 residues. CDR1 is MNHEY and CDR2 is SVGAGI in the germline V gene. In DNA, the CDR3 is TGTGCCAGCAGCCCTCTTGGACAGGGGACCTATGGCTACACCTTC. Translated: CASSPLGQGTYGYTF.

V usage is TRBV18 and J usage is TRBJ2-1, with 8 nucleotides matching TRBD2. Germline CDR1 is KGHSH and CDR2 is LQKENI. The CDR3 totals 18 residues. V lost 2 bases to trimming and J lost 1 base; unmatched junction nucleotides: 10. The CDR3: CASSPNLPGLVSYNEQFF. DNA for the CDR3: TGTGCCAGCTCACCAAACTTACCGGGACTAGTTTCCTACAATGAGCAGTTCTTC.

This clonotype was picked up a small number of times. V gene TRBV7-9 combines with J gene TRBJ2-7, with 9 bases aligning to TRBD1. Trimming removed 5 bases from V and 6 bases from J; junction bases left unmatched: 14. The CDR3 length is 16 residues. Germline V lookup: CDR1 SEHNR, CDR2 FQNEAQ (reference sequence). CDR3 sequence: CASSPVPGTGYREQYF. The CDR3 bases are TGTGCCAGCAGCCCCGTGCCCGGGACAGGGTATCGCGAGCAGTACTTC.

Only a few counts were recorded for this clonotype. This sequence joins TRBV7-6 and TRBJ2-4, with unresolved D. Germline values: CDR1 SGHVS, CDR2 FNYEAQ. The CDR3 is 16 amino acids. V lost 0 bases and J 3 bases, leaving 12 bases between the germline ends. CDR3: CASSLAPLHGKNIQYF. DNA of the CDR3: TGTGCCAGCAGCTTAGCGCCACTTCATGGCAAAAACATTCAGTACTTC.

The chain carries TRBV20-1 and TRBJ1-4; D call uncertain. Between the trimmed V and J ends, which lost 3 bases and 4 bases, there was a span of 12 bases. This CDR3 contains 14 residues. In germline, CDR1 is DFQATT, CDR2 SNEGSKA (reference sequence). The DNA of the CDR3 is TGCAGTGCTAGTTACCCAGAGAATAATGAAAAACTGTTTTTT. The encoded protein is CSASYPENNEKLFF.

The chain links TRBV29-1 to TRBJ1-5; possible D gene TRBD1, 6 bases. The V gene lost 2 bases and the J gene lost 1 base, with 9 bases spanning the gap. This CDR3 comprises 14 residues. Germline values: CDR1 SQVTM, CDR2 ANQGSEA. The CDR3 bases are TGCAGCGTTGAATCCCAGGGGAGCAATCAGCCCCAGCATTTT. This gives the protein CSVESQGSNQPQHF.

On this clonotype: The junction differs from germline at one of its ends, possibly a read error. The V call is TRBV7-3, the J call TRBJ1-2; 10 bases map to TRBD1. The CDR3 runs to 17 residues. Germline V gene lookup returns CDR1 SGHTA and CDR2 FQGTGA. The CDR3 DNA reads as TGTGCCAACAGCTCCTCTGCGGGACAGGGGCCGGTCTATGGCTACACCTTC. Translation: CANSSSAGQGPVYGYTF.

The chain combines TRBV20-1 with TRBJ2-7; 7 positions match TRBD2. The CDR3 covers 17 residues. Germline lookup yields CDR1 DFQATT and CDR2 SNEGSKA (reference sequence). After removal of 2 bases from V and 7 bases from J, the junction contained 20 bases not matched to a gene. CDR3 residues: CSARPNEGTTTYNEQYF. DNA for the CDR3: TGCAGTGCTAGACCCAACGAGGGGACTACCACCTACAATGAGCAGTACTTC.

This clonotype appeared a few times. This chain joins TRBV10-3 and TRBJ2-1; a possible D gene is TRBD2 (6 bases). Germline V gene data show CDR1 as ENHRY and CDR2 as SYGVKD. The CDR3 is 15 amino acids. The V gene lost 2 bases and the J gene lost 3 bases, with 11 bases spanning the gap. The chain's CDR3 is CAISERAGSYNEQFF. CDR3 nucleotide sequence: TGTGCCATCAGTGAGCGGGCGGGGAGCTACAATGAGCAGTTCTTC.

The table lists this clonotype with a count of one. The CDR3 here is CSASDWLGAPGYTF. The CDR3, as DNA: TGCAGTGCTAGTGATTGGTTGGGGGCGCCGGGCTACACCTTC. The chain links TRBV20-1 to TRBJ1-2; the D gene is possibly TRBD1 (6 bases). Germline V gene lookup returns CDR1 DFQATT and CDR2 SNEGSKA (reference sequence). The V gene lost 3 bases and the J gene lost 8 bases, with 19 bases spanning the gap. CDR3 length equals 14 residues.

The chain recombines TRBV2 with TRBJ1-2; no clear D. Germline CDR1 and CDR2: SNHLY and FYNNEI. Between the trimmed V and J ends, which lost 0 bases and 7 bases, there was a span of 9 bases. This CDR3 has 13 amino acids. The CDR3: CASSEAEVAGYTF. For the CDR3, the DNA is TGTGCCAGCAGTGAAGCCGAGGTTGCTGGCTACACCTTC.

The V call is TRBV10-3, the J call TRBJ2-1, with 9 bases fitting TRBD1. The J call could be wrong; TRBJ2-7 is a better fit for the DNA end. The CDR3 extends over 17 amino acids. From germline, CDR1 is ENHRY and CDR2 SYGVKD. The CDR3 DNA reads as TGTGCCATCAGTGCAACAGGGACAGGGATGGCCTACAATGAGCAGTACTTC. Protein product: CAISATGTGMAYNEQYF.

This clonotype occurred a few times. V usage is TRBV5-1 and J usage is TRBJ2-7, with 8 nucleotides matching TRBD2. The CDR3 has 13 residues. Per germline, CDR1 SGHRS and CDR2 YFSETQ. Trimming took 8 bases from V and 2 from J; bases not matched to a gene: 6. The CDR3: CASSGTGAYEQYF. The CDR3, as DNA: TGCGCCAGTAGCGGGACGGGAGCCTACGAGCAGTACTTC.

Of note for this clonotype: A junction end diverges from the germline sequence, so it may reflect a read error. V is TRBV10-3 and J is TRBJ2-5; TRBD1 matches 7 bases. With the DNA end fitting TRBJ2-7 better, the J assignment may be wrong. Germline V gene sequence: CDR1 ENHRY, CDR2 SYGVKD. CDR3 length: 14 amino acids. The DNA for the CDR3 is TGTGTCATCACCGGCGACAGGGATCTTGGCGAGCAGTACTTC. It yields the protein CVITGDRDLGEQYF.

This sequence joins TRBV20-1 and TRBJ1-2; TRBD1 might be the D (6 bases). From germline, CDR1 is DFQATT and CDR2 SNEGSKA (reference sequence). The CDR3 covers 14 residues. Trimming stripped 0 bases from V and 6 bases from J, with 14 bases between. CDR3 sequence reads: CSARDPGTTHGYTF. The CDR3 DNA reads as TGCAGTGCTAGAGATCCCGGGACAACCCATGGCTACACCTTC.

V gene TRBV11-2 combines with J gene TRBJ2-3; D is perhaps TRBD1 (9 bases). V lost 2 bases and J lost 2, with 23 bases in between. Germline V gene sequence: CDR1 SGHAT, CDR2 FQNNGV. CDR3 length: 19 amino acids. CDR3 nucleotide sequence: TGTGCCAGCAGCTTAACAGGGGGCCTAAGCGGGGGACCCACAGATACGCAGTATTTT. Protein sequence: CASSLTGGLSGGPTDTQYF.

A few counts support this clonotype. The rearrangement uses TRBV29-1 and TRBJ1-2; the match to TRBD1 covers 10 bases. Germline CDR1 reads SQVTM; CDR2 reads ANQGSEA. V shed 4 bases, J shed 6 bases, and the junction held 11 bases outside the gene matches. The CDR3 covers 15 residues. The CDR3 sequence is CSVARTGGGLDGYTF. In DNA form, the CDR3 reads TGCAGCGTTGCCCGGACAGGGGGGGGTTTAGATGGCTACACCTTC.

The V call is TRBV27, the J call TRBJ1-2, with 9 positions matching TRBD1. V lost 5 bases, J lost 8 bases, and 6 bases stayed unmatched. Germline assignment: CDR1 MNHEY and CDR2 SMNVEV (reference sequence). CDR3 length: 13 amino acids. The CDR3 reads CASSGTGRVGYTF. In DNA, the CDR3 is TGTGCCAGCAGTGGGACAGGGCGAGTAGGCTACACCTTC.

This clonotype was counted only a few times. The genes are TRBV6-5 and TRBJ1-4; D remains ambiguous. Trimming removed 1 base at V and 8 bases at J, with 11 bases between. The germline CDR1 and CDR2 sequences are MNHEY and SVGAGI. The CDR3 loop spans 14 amino acids. The CDR3 DNA follows: TGTGCCAGCAGTTACTTTCTTCAGTCCGAAAAACTGTTTTTT. Translation: CASSYFLQSEKLFF.